The text below deals with one T cell receptor (beta chain). After removal of 2 bases from V and 1 base from J, the junction contained 1 base not matched to a gene. Germline CDR1 is WNHNN and CDR2 is SYGVQD (reference sequence). The CDR3 is made up of 16 amino acids. The record originates from a study of untreated major depressive disorder. TCRdb's table, derived via immunoSEQ multiplex PCR, lists solely in-frame clones and lacks some. The sample lists about 18,000 clones; 70% to 90% were seen once. The donors were all European-descended. From thawed PBMCs, CD4+ T cells were purified by negative selection.

This TCR derives from a woman in her 30s in good health. Sequenced: CD4+ T cells from PBMCs. This chain joins TRBV10-1 and TRBJ2-3; 12 nucleotides line up with TRBD2. The CDR3 region is CASSEPSGRGTDTQYF. The CDR3 nucleotides read TGCGCCAGCAGTGAGCCTAGCGGGAGGGGCACAGATACGCAGTATTTT.